Here is one TCR beta chain with its context. Its antigen is unknown. This entry belongs to a study of CD8 T cells in Susac syndrome. Study-level findings and limits: By the study's own acknowledgment, its TCR sequencing and HLA analysis included relatively few individuals.

V gave up 10 bases and J gave up 3 bases, with 16 bases separating them. The CDR3 is 14 amino acids. Germline assignment: CDR1 LNHDA and CDR2 SQIVND (reference sequence). CD8+ and CD4+ T cells taken from blood had their TCR beta sequenced. Negative isolation was used for CD8+ and CD4+ T cells, and FACS enrichment was applied to TEMRA cells. RNA was extracted with the RNeasy kit, and a quantity of about 0.45 to 1 ug was reverse transcribed using random hexamers. Multiplex PCR with immunoSEQ amplified the TCR beta CDR3 across 54 Vbeta and 13 Jbeta. TCRdb re-called the immunoSEQ multiplex PCR reads through MiXCR, storing one row per CDR3 protein. Of some 170,000 distinct CDR3 sequences listed, around 93% are singletons.

The gene calls are TRBV19 and TRBJ1-5; perhaps TRBD1 as D (5 bases). The source of this sequence is a human donor in good health. Sequenced input: CD4+ T cells from PBMCs. CDR3 bases: TGTGCCACCAATACAGGCTGGGTCAATCAGCCCCAGCATTTT. As protein: CATNTGWVNQPQHF. Based on the CDR3 plus reference TRBV19 and TRBJ1-5, the full variable domain is DGGITQSPKYLFRKEGQNVTLSCEQNLNHDAMYWYRQDPGQGLRLIYYSQIVNDFQKGDIAEGYSVSREKKESFPLTVTSAQKNPTAFYLCATNTGWVNQPQHFGDGTRLSIL.